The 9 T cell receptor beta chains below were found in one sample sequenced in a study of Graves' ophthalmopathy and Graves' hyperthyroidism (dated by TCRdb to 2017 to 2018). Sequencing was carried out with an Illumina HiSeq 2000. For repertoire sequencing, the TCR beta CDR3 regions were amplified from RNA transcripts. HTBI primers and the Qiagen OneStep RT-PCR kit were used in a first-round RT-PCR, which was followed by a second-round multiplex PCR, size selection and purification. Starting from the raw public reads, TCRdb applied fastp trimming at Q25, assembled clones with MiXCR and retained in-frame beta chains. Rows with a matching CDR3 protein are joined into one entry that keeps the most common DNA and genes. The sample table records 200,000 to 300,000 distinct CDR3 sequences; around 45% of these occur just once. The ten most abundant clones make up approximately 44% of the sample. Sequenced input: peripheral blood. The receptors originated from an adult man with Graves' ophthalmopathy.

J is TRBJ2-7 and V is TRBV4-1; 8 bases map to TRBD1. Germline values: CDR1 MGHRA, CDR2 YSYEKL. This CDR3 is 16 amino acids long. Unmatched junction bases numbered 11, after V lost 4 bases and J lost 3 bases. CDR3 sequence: CASSRILDRDNYEQYF. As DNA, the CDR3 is TGCGCCAGCAGCCGGATACTGGACAGGGACAACTACGAGCAGTACTTC.

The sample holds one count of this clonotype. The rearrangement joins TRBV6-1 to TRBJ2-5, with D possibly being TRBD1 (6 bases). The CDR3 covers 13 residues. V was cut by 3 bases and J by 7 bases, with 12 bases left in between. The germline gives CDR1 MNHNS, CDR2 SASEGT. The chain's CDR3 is CASSDARGSTQYF. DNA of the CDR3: TGTGCCAGCAGTGATGCCAGGGGTTCGACCCAGTACTTC.

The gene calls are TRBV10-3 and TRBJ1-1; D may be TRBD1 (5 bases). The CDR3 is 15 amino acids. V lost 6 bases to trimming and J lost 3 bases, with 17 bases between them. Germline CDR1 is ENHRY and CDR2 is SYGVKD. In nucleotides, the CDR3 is TGTGCCATCAGGAGCTGGAGGGGCGAAGACACTGAAGCTTTCTTT. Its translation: CAIRSWRGEDTEAFF.

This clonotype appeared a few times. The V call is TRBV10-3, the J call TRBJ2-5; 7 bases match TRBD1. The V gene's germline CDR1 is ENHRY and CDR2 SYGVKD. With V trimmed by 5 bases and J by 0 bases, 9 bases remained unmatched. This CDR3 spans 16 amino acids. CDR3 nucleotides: TGTGCCATCAGTCCTGGAGACAGGGAATACCAAGAGACCCAGTACTTC. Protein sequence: CAISPGDREYQETQYF.

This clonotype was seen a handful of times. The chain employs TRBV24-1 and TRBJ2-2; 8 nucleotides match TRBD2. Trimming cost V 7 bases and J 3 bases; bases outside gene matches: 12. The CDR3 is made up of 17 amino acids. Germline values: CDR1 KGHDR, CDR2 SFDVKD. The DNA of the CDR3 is TGTGCCACCAGCGTACCCGCGGGACTAGGGGACACCGGGGAGCTGTTTTTT. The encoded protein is CATSVPAGLGDTGELFF.

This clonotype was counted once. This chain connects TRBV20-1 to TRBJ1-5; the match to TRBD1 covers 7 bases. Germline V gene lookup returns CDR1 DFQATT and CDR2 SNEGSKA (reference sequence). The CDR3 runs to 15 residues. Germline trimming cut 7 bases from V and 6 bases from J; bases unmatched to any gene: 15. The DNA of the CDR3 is TGCAGTGGCACCCGAGGGGGCGAGGGGAGTCAGCCCCAGCATTTT. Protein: CSGTRGGEGSQPQHF.

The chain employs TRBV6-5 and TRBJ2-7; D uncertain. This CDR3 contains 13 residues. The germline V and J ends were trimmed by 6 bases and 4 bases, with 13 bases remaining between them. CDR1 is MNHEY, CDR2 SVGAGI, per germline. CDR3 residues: CASSPSRTYEQYF. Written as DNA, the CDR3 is TGTGCCAGCAGCCCCTCTCGGACGTACGAGCAGTACTTC.

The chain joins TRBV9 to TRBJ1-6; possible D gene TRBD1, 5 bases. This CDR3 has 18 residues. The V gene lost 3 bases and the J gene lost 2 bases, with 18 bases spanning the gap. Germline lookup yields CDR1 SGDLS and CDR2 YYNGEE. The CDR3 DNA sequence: TGTGCCAGCAGCGCAGATGGCGGGGGGAGGACCTATAATTCACCCCTCCACTTT. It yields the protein CASSADGGGRTYNSPLHF. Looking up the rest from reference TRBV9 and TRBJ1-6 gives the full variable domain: DSGVTQTPKHLITATGQRVTLRCSPRSGDLSVYWYQQSLDQGLQFLIQYYNGEERAKGNILERFSAQQFPDLHSELNLSSLELGDSALYFCASSADGGGRTYNSPLHFGNGTRLTVT.

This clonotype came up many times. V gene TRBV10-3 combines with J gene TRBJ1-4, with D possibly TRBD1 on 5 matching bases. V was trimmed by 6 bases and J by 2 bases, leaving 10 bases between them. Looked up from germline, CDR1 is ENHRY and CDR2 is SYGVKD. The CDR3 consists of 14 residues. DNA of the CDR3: TGTGCCATCAGGGGGGGAGCGACTAATGAAAAACTGTTTTTT. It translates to CAIRGGATNEKLFF.